This paragraph reports one T cell receptor (beta chain). V was trimmed by 9 bases and J by 4 bases, leaving 16 bases between them. This CDR3 has 14 amino acids. Germline CDR1 reads LNHNV; CDR2 reads YYDKDF (reference sequence). This specimen belongs to a study of CD8 T cells in Susac syndrome. Random hexamers served to reverse transcribe roughly 0.45 to 1 ug RNA. Amplification of TCR beta CDR3 by immunoSEQ multiplex PCR spanned 54 Vbeta and 13 Jbeta. MiXCR, run by TCRdb on the immunoSEQ multiplex PCR reads, gives a single entry per CDR3 protein. The sample lists roughly 180,000 distinct CDR3 sequences; approximately 93% were seen once.

Sequencing was done on a sample of CD4+ T cells from PBMCs. V gene TRBV15 combines with J gene TRBJ1-3; D unresolved. This receptor was obtained from a human donor with multiple sclerosis. The CDR3 region is CATWQGQEGNTIYF. CDR3 bases: TGTGCCACGTGGCAAGGGCAAGAGGGAAACACCATATATTTT.